This TCR beta chain derives from a study of early T cells in non-severe SARS-CoV-2 infection. Findings and caveats of the study: CD4 and private specificities were missed by VDJdb matching, which favored anti-spike CD8 responses.

TCRdb fed the 5' RACE reads into MiXCR, producing one record per CDR3 protein. The sample holds tens of thousands of distinct CDR3 sequences, roughly a tenth seen once. This clonotype has ten or more counts. Its antigen is not identified. CDR3 length: 15 amino acids. Germline loops: CDR1 GTSNPN, CDR2 SVGIG (reference sequence). The ends lost 2 bases at V and 4 bases at J; junction bases unmatched: 9. Material: whole blood. V usage is TRBV30 and J usage is TRBJ2-3; 7 bases match TRBD2. The sequence was obtained from an adult who was a healthcare worker with PCR-confirmed SARS-CoV-2 infection or an uninfected control (not recorded which). Written as DNA, the CDR3 is TGTGCCTGGAGTCCTCAGCGGGGATCGGCAGATACGCAGTATTTT. Translated, it gives CAWSPQRGSADTQYF.